Detailed here is one T cell receptor beta chain. The CDR3 is made up of 15 amino acids. The germline V gene has CDR1 MDHEN and CDR2 SYDVKM. Unmatched junction bases numbered 15, after V lost 6 bases and J lost 9 bases. These data belong to a study of blood T cell repertoires in COVID-19. On the study more broadly: There were acute and convalescent COVID-19 samples, and they came from the United States, Italy and Spain. The analysed material was cDNA or gDNA that came from T cells, B-cell-depleted T cells, or PBMCs.

Per the original data handling: Estimated nucleated cell counts came from reference gene primer amplification. Here immunoSEQ multiplex PCR was the method, and the copy in TCRdb shows in-frame clones only, minus some. Clonal size and the V and J genes are those of that table, whereas D and trimming came from the DNA. The sample lists around 100,000 clones, 70% to 90% occurring once. The rearrangement links TRBV28 to TRBJ2-3; the match to TRBD2 covers 7 bases. The origin of this receptor is a man in his forties or fifties with acute or convalescent COVID-19. The sample comprised peripheral blood. The CDR3 spells CASSGLVLPKGTQYF. The CDR3 nucleotides are TGTGCCAGCAGCGGACTAGTCCTCCCGAAAGGCACGCAGTATTTT.